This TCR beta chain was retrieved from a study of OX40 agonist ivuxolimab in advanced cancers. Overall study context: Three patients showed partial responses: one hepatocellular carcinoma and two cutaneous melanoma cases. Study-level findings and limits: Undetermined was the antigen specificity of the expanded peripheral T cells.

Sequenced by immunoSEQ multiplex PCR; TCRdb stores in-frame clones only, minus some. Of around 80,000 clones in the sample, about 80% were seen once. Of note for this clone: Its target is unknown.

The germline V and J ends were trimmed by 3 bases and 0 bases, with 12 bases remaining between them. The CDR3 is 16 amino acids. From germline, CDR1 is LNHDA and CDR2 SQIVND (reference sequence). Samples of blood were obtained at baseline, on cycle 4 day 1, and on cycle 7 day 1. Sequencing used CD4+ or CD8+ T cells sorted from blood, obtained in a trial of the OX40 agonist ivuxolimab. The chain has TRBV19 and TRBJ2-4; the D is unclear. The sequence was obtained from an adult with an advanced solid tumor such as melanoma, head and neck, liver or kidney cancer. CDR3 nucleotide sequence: TGTGCCAGTAGTATGGCTACAGAACTAGCCAAAAACATTCAGTACTTC. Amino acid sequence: CASSMATELAKNIQYF.